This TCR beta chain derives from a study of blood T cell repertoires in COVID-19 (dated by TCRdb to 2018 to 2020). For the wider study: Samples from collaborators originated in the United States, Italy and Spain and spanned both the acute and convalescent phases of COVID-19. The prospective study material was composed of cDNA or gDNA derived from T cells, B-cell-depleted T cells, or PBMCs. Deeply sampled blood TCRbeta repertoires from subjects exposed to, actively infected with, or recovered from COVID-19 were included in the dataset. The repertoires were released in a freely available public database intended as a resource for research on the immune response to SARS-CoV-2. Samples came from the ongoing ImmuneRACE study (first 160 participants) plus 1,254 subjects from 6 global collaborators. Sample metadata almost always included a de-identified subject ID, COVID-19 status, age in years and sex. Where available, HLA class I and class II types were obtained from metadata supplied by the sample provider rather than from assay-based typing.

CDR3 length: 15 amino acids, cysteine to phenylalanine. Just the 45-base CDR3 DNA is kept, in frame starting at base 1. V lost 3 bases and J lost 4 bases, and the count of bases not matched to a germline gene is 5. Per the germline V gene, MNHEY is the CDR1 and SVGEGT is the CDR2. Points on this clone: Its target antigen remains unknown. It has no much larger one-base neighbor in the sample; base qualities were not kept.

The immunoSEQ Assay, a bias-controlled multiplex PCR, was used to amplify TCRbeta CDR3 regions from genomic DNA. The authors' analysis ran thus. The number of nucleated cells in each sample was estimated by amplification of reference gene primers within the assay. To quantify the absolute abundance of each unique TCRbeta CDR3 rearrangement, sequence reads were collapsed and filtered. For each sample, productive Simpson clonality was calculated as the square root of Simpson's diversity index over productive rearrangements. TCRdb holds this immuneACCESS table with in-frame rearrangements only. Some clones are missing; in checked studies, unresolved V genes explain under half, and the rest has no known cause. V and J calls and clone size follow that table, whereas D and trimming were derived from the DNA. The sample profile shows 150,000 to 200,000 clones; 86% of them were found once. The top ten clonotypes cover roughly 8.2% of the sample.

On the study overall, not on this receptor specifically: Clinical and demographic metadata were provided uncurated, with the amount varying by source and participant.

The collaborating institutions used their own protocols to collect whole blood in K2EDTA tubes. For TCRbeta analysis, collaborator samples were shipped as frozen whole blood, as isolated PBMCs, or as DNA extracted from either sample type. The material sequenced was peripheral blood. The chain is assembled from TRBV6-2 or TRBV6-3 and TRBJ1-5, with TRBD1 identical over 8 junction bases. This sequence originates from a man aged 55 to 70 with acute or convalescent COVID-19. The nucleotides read TGTGCCAGCAGTTATGGACAGGGCCTAAATCAGCCCCAGCATTTT. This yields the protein CASSYGQGLNQPQHF.